This is a list of T cell receptor beta chains from one sample in a study of blood T cell repertoires in COVID-19. Here immunoSEQ multiplex PCR was the method, and the copy in TCRdb shows in-frame clones only, minus some. The data contain about 130,000 clones, 65% to 90% of them singletons. Input material: peripheral blood. These receptors originate from an older man with active or convalescent COVID-19. CDR3s include the opening cysteine and the closing phenylalanine or tryptophan. The D gene is left open where the match is weak. Rows may omit the clone size; those that give it use once, few, many or a size class.

NA	NA	TRBV7-8	TRBJ2-3	CASRREGAGSDTQYF	TGTGCCAGCAGACGGGAAGGTGCCGGGTCAGATACGCAGTATTTT
TRBD1	NA	TRBV15	TRBJ2-6	CATSRDIGGTGANVLTF	TGTGCCACCAGCAGAGATATAGGGGGCACTGGGGCCAACGTCCTGACTTTC
TRBD1	NA	TRBV19	TRBJ1-6	CATAGTGNSPLHF	TGTGCCACGGCCGGGACAGGGAATTCACCCCTCCACTTT
TRBD1	NA	TRBV30	TRBJ1-1	CAWSVPRTGGTGTEAFF	TGTGCCTGGAGTGTACCTAGGACAGGGGGCACGGGCACTGAAGCTTTCTTT
TRBD2	once	TRBV7-9	TRBJ2-1	CASSLERTSGYNEQFF	TGTGCCAGCAGCTTAGAGCGGACTAGCGGTTACAATGAGCAGTTCTTC
TRBD1	NA	TRBV2	TRBJ2-6	CASTYRGTGGANVLTF	TGTGCCAGCACTTATCGCGGGACAGGTGGAGCCAACGTCCTGACTTTC
TRBD2	NA	TRBV11-2	TRBJ2-2	CASSSDLAGGPNTGELFF	TGTGCCAGCAGTTCTGATCTAGCGGGGGGACCGAACACCGGGGAGCTGTTTTTT
TRBD1	NA	TRBV5-8	TRBJ2-5	CASSSRGQTQYF	TGTGCCAGCAGCTCAAGGGGGCAGACCCAGTACTTC
NA	NA	TRBV29-1	TRBJ1-1	CSVGTGSTEAFF	TGCAGCGTGGGAACAGGGAGCACTGAAGCTTTCTTT
NA	NA	TRBV29-1	TRBJ1-4	CSVDAPGQVNEKLFF	TGCAGCGTTGACGCTCCGGGACAAGTTAATGAAAAACTGTTTTTT
NA	NA	TRBV24-1	TRBJ2-1	CATQDRIPINEQFF	TGTGCCACCCAAGACAGGATCCCCATAAATGAGCAGTTCTTC
TRBD1	NA	TRBV10-3	TRBJ2-7	CAITGQGNYEQYF	TGTGCCATCACCGGACAGGGAAACTACGAGCAGTACTTC
NA	NA	TRBV6-2/TRBV6-3	TRBJ2-7	CASSYGLAQPYEQYF	TGTGCCAGCAGTTACGGGCTAGCGCAACCCTACGAGCAGTACTTC
TRBD1	many	TRBV9	TRBJ1-2	CASSEEDREVSYGYTF	TGTGCCAGCAGCGAGGAGGACAGGGAGGTGAGCTATGGCTACACCTTC
NA	NA	TRBV20-1	TRBJ1-2	CSAAANYGYTF	TGCAGTGCAGCGGCAAACTATGGCTACACCTTC
NA	NA	TRBV6-4	TRBJ1-5	CASSWDIDQPQHF	TGTGCCAGCAGTTGGGACATAGATCAGCCCCAGCATTTT
NA	once	TRBV10-3	TRBJ2-3	CAIGGRETDTQYF	TGTGCCATCGGGGGACGGGAGACAGATACGCAGTATTTT
NA	NA	TRBV4-3	TRBJ2-1	CASSQDWRSNNEQFF	TGCGCCAGCAGCCAAGACTGGAGGTCCAACAATGAGCAGTTCTTC
NA	once	TRBV7-8	TRBJ1-1	CASTLNQGSTEAFF	TGTGCCAGCACCTTGAACCAGGGTAGTACTGAAGCTTTCTTT
NA	NA	TRBV18	TRBJ2-5	CASSPTGVPETQYF	TGTGCCAGCTCACCAACGGGTGTCCCTGAGACCCAGTACTTC
NA	NA	TRBV5-1	TRBJ2-7	CASSLRGGSYEQYF	TGCGCCAGCAGCCTGAGAGGAGGATCCTACGAGCAGTACTTC
NA	NA	TRBV7-2	TRBJ2-7	CASSFLQGPGEQYF	TGTGCCAGCAGCTTTCTACAGGGCCCTGGGGAGCAGTACTTC
NA	once	TRBV6-6	TRBJ1-1	CASSPRSSPIEAFF	TGTGCCAGCAGTCCGAGAAGTTCCCCAATTGAAGCTTTCTTT
NA	NA	TRBV18	TRBJ2-7	CASSIRDGQYEQYF	TGTGCCAGCTCAATCCGGGACGGACAGTACGAGCAGTACTTC
NA	NA	TRBV6-5	TRBJ1-1	CASSYSTQGNTEAFF	TGTGCCAGCAGTTACTCGACTCAAGGGAACACTGAAGCTTTCTTT
NA	few	TRBV6-5	TRBJ2-1	CASSYFPGGEQFF	TGTGCCAGCAGTTACTTCCCCGGGGGTGAGCAGTTCTTC
TRBD1	NA	TRBV30	TRBJ2-5	CAWMGTGTETQYF	TGTGCCTGGATGGGGACAGGGACAGAGACCCAGTACTTC
NA	NA	TRBV7-3	TRBJ1-1	CASSPTGLAATEAFF	TGTGCCAGCAGCCCTACGGGACTGGCCGCGACTGAAGCTTTCTTT
TRBD1	few	TRBV6-4	TRBJ1-1	CASSDLGQGNEKNTEAFF	TGTGCCAGCAGTGACTTGGGACAGGGTAACGAGAAGAACACTGAAGCTTTCTTT
NA	few	TRBV11-3	TRBJ1-3	CASSLFSGPGNTIYF	TGTGCCAGCAGCTTATTTTCAGGGCCTGGAAACACCATATATTTT
TRBD2	NA	TRBV27	TRBJ2-7	CASSLSGSETRPYF	TGTGCCAGCAGTTTAAGCGGGAGTGAAACGAGACCCTACTTC
NA	NA	TRBV5-4	TRBJ1-1	CASSLRGMNTEAFF	TGTGCCAGCAGCCTGCGGGGGATGAACACTGAAGCTTTCTTT
TRBD1	NA	TRBV28	TRBJ1-5	CASSPDRVFQPQHF	TGTGCCAGCAGTCCCGACAGGGTTTTTCAGCCCCAGCATTTT
NA	NA	TRBV28	TRBJ1-5	CASMGSNQPQHF	TGTGCCAGCATGGGCAGCAATCAGCCCCAGCATTTT
NA	NA	TRBV10-1	TRBJ1-6	CASRKLQGLPLHF	TGCGCCAGCAGGAAACTACAGGGTTTACCCCTCCACTTT
NA	NA	TRBV7-2	TRBJ2-5	CASSLQETQYF	TGTGCCAGCAGCCTCCAAGAGACCCAGTACTTC
NA	NA	TRBV4-1	TRBJ1-5	CASSQEDTRNQPQHF	TGCGCCAGCAGCCAAGAGGATACTAGGAATCAGCCCCAGCATTTT
TRBD1	NA	TRBV4-1	TRBJ2-7	CASSQESGQPMGAYEQYF	TGCGCCAGCAGCCAAGAATCGGGACAGCCCATGGGAGCCTACGAGCAGTACTTC
TRBD2	NA	TRBV24-1	TRBJ2-3	CATSDPSGGGSNTQYF	TGTGCCACCAGTGACCCTAGCGGGGGGGGTTCGAATACGCAGTATTTT
NA	NA	TRBV28	TRBJ1-3	CASSPPPGPNTIYF	TGTGCCAGCAGTCCCCCGCCAGGGCCAAACACCATATATTTT